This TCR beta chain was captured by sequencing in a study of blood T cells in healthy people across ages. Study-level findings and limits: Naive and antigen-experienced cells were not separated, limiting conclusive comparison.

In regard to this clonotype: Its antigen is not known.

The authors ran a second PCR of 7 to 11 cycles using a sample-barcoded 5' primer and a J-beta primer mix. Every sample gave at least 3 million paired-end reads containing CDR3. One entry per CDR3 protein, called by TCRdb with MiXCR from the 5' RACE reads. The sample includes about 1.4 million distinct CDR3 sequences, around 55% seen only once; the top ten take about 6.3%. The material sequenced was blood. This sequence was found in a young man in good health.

The CDR3 protein is CASSGLMAGELFF. CDR3 nucleotides: TGTGCCAGCAGCGGTCTCATGGCCGGGGAGCTGTTTTTT. V usage is TRBV11-3 and J usage is TRBJ2-2, with D hard to call. This CDR3 has 13 residues. From germline, CDR1 is SGHNT and CDR2 YENEEA. Trimming removed 5 bases at V and 6 bases at J, with 10 bases between.